Following are 8 T cell receptor beta chains from one sample sequenced in a study of PD-1 blockade in mismatch repair-deficient tumors. Clones were read by immunoSEQ multiplex PCR, and TCRdb kept only the in-frame ones, dropping some. The sample holds about 84,000 clones, approximately 81% seen once. The sample was peripheral blood, taken 12 weeks after starting pembrolizumab. The receptors come from an adult with mismatch repair-deficient cancer.

The chain combines TRBV4-2 with TRBJ2-7; no reliable D call. V was cut by 0 bases and J by 0 bases, with 9 bases left in between. The CDR3 is made up of 15 amino acids. CDR1 and CDR2 from the germline V gene are LGHNA and YNFKEQ. The CDR3 nucleotides read TGTGCCAGCAGCCAAGATTCCGACAACTCCTACGAGCAGTACTTC. Amino acid sequence: CASSQDSDNSYEQYF.

The chain links TRBV2 to TRBJ2-7, with D unresolved. The CDR3 is made up of 13 amino acids. CDR1 is SNHLY, CDR2 FYNNEI, per germline. Trimming stripped 6 bases from V and 6 bases from J, with 15 bases between. Written as DNA, the CDR3 is TGTGCCAGCAGCGTGACACTATCCGGCGAGCAGTACTTC. Its protein is CASSVTLSGEQYF.

The chain uses TRBV6-6 and TRBJ2-3, with 11 bases matching TRBD1. Germline V gene data show CDR1 as MNHNY and CDR2 as SVGAGI (reference sequence). The ends lost 6 bases at V and 5 bases at J; junction bases unmatched: 10. The CDR3 is 16 residues long. CDR3 protein: CASSQIRDRGKDTQYF. CDR3 coding DNA: TGTGCCAGCAGCCAAATCCGGGACAGGGGGAAAGATACGCAGTATTTT.

By sample share, this clone is medium-sized. The J gene is TRBJ1-1, the V gene TRBV6-4; no reliable D call. Germline V gene data show CDR1 as MRHNA and CDR2 as SNTAGT. Trimming shortened V by 3 bases and J by 0 bases, and 11 bases separated the two germline ends. This CDR3 comprises 15 residues. The CDR3 DNA reads TGTGCCAGCAGTGAAACTGGCCAGATGAACACTGAAGCTTTCTTT. The encoded protein is CASSETGQMNTEAFF.

The chain links TRBV19 to TRBJ2-7; 7 bases line up with TRBD1. The V gene's germline CDR1 is LNHDA and CDR2 SQIVND (reference sequence). There are 14 residues in the CDR3. The V gene end was trimmed by 3 bases and the J gene end by 1 base; junction bases not matched to a gene: 3. For the CDR3, the DNA is TGTGCCAGTAGTATTGGGACAGATTCCTACGAGCAGTACTTC. Residues: CASSIGTDSYEQYF.

The V call is TRBV19, the J call TRBJ1-1; D unresolved. The CDR3 loop spans 16 amino acids. Germline V gives CDR1 LNHDA, CDR2 SQIVND (reference sequence). Trimming stripped 3 bases from V and 0 bases from J, with 14 bases between. The CDR3 DNA is TGTGCCAGTAGTATCGAGGCTCCTGGGATGAACACTGAAGCTTTCTTT. Protein sequence: CASSIEAPGMNTEAFF.

The V call is TRBV18, the J call TRBJ2-5; the D is unclear. V gave up 3 bases and J gave up 5 bases, with 16 bases separating them. Germline CDR1 reads KGHSH; CDR2 reads LQKENI. The CDR3 sequence is 15 residues long. The chain's CDR3 is CASSPQQESWETQYF. The CDR3 nucleotides read TGTGCCAGCTCACCCCAGCAGGAGTCTTGGGAGACCCAGTACTTC.

The rearrangement links TRBV9 to TRBJ2-7; D is possibly TRBD1 (5 bases). CDR1 is SGDLS, CDR2 YYNGEE, per germline. The length of the CDR3 is 14 residues. Trimming stripped 0 bases from V and 5 bases from J, with 12 bases between. CDR3 loop: CASSVGGTFDEQYF. DNA of the CDR3: TGTGCCAGCAGCGTAGGGGGCACCTTCGACGAGCAGTACTTC.